The present TCR beta chain was sequenced within a study of T cells after yellow fever vaccination. Study results and limitations: In FACS-sorted repertoires, abundant clonotypes from the bulk population could appear as contaminants. Among primary-vaccination clones, most reappeared after the booster, at 95% to 96% for CD4 and roughly 88% for CD8. Weaker, the secondary response peaked sooner, at day 5 versus 15.

By 5'RACE template switching, TCR cDNA was produced, with a universal primer site and UMIs added in the process. TCRdb used MiXCR to reprocess the 5' RACE reads, holding one entry per CDR3 protein. Among roughly 310,000 distinct CDR3 sequences listed, roughly 8.7% were seen once. After removal of 4 bases from V and 0 bases from J, the junction contained 15 bases not matched to a gene. Germline loops: CDR1 MGHRA, CDR2 YSYEKL. The CDR3 consists of 19 residues. This clonotype was detected only a few times. What it recognizes is unknown. The receptor's source is a man younger than 35 who received the YFV17D yellow fever vaccine. The chain recombines TRBV4-1 with TRBJ2-1, with TRBD2 matching 7 bases. This sample comprised PBMCs, obtained on the day of the first yellow fever vaccination. The CDR3 here is CASSPSGGGATSSYNEQFF. The CDR3 DNA follows: TGCGCCAGCAGCCCCTCGGGGGGAGGGGCGACGAGCTCCTACAATGAGCAGTTCTTC.